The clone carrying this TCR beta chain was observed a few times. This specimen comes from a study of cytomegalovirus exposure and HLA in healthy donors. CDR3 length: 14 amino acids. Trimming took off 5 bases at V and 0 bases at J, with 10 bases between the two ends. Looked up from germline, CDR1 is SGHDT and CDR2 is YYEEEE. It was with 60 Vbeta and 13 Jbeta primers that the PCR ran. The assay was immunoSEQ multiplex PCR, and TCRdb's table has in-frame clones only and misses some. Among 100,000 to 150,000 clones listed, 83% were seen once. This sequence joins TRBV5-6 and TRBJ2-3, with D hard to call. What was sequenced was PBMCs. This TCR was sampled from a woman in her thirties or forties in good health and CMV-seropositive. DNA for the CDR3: TGTGCCAGCAGTTCGGGTGGGAGCACAGATACGCAGTATTTT. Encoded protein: CASSSGGSTDTQYF. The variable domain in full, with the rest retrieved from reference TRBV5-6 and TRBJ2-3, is DAGVTQSPTHLIKTRGQQVTLRCSPKSGHDTVSWYQQALGQGPQFIFQYYEEEERQRGNFPDRFSGHQFPNYSSELNVNALLLGDSALYLCASSSGGSTDTQYFGPGTRLTVL.